The next 10 T cell receptor beta chains were all read from a single sample in a study of T cell responses to AZD1222 COVID-19 vaccine. Repertoires were generated with immunoSEQ multiplex PCR, while TCRdb's copy carries only in-frame clones and drops some. The sample lists roughly 100,000 clones, 88% occurring once. Sequenced material: peripheral blood, taken on day 0 of AZD1222 vaccination. The receptor set was obtained from an adult in good health.

The genes are TRBV4-2 and TRBJ1-4; D not certain. This CDR3 spans 15 amino acids. Between the trimmed V and J ends, which lost 2 bases and 3 bases, there was a span of 10 bases. In germline, CDR1 is LGHNA, CDR2 YNFKEQ. As DNA, the CDR3 is TGTGCCAGCAGCCAATCGAGTGGGTCTAATGAAAAACTGTTTTTT. Translation: CASSQSSGSNEKLFF.

This rearrangement joins TRBV6-6 to TRBJ1-1, with TRBD1 matching 7 bases. The V segment lost 7 bases and the J segment 8 bases; nucleotides outside the gene matches: 4. The CDR3 is 11 amino acids. Germline lookup yields CDR1 MNHNY and CDR2 SVGAGI (reference sequence). This chain's CDR3 is CASKSTGEAFF. The CDR3 DNA is TGTGCCAGCAAATCGACAGGGGAAGCTTTCTTT.

This clone was detected once. The chain carries TRBV7-8 and TRBJ2-7; tentative D call: TRBD1 (6 bases). CDR3 length equals 14 residues. Trimming left V 5 bases short and J 2 bases short, with 13 bases between. Looked up from germline, CDR1 is SGHVS and CDR2 is FQNEAQ. The CDR3 loop is CASSIQGFAYEQYF. CDR3 nucleotide sequence: TGTGCCAGCAGCATACAGGGATTTGCCTACGAGCAGTACTTC.

The V gene is TRBV7-8, the J gene TRBJ2-1, with TRBD2 matching over 7 bases. The J segment lost 6 bases and the V segment lost 5 bases, leaving 10 bases of the junction unmatched. Germline lookup yields CDR1 SGHVS and CDR2 FQNEAQ. The CDR3 consists of 15 residues. The CDR3 reads CASSPGRGVGNEQFF. In DNA, the CDR3 is TGTGCCAGCAGCCCCGGACGGGGGGTGGGCAATGAGCAGTTCTTC.

The chain employs TRBV5-1 and TRBJ2-2; perhaps TRBD1 as D (6 bases). The CDR3 has 17 amino acids. V was clipped by 3 bases and J by 6 bases, with 21 bases between them. Per germline, CDR1 SGHRS and CDR2 YFSETQ. The CDR3 loop is CASSSHSQGNRPGELFF. The CDR3 bases are TGCGCCAGCAGCTCGCACTCACAGGGAAATCGTCCCGGGGAGCTGTTTTTT. Full variable domain (rest looked up from reference TRBV5-1 and TRBJ2-2): KAGVTQTPRYLIKTRGQQVTLSCSPISGHRSVSWYQQTPGQGLQFLFEYFSETQRNKGNFPGRFSGRQFSNSRSEMNVSTLELGDSALYLCASSSHSQGNRPGELFFGEGSRLTVL.

The chain links TRBV5-1 to TRBJ1-6, with a weak D call TRBD1 (5 bases). Trimming shortened V by 0 bases and J by 6 bases, and 10 bases separated the two germline ends. From germline, CDR1 is SGHRS and CDR2 YFSETQ. The CDR3 spans 15 residues. CDR3 DNA: TGCGCCAGCAGCTTGGTAGGGGCTCCTAATTCACCCCTCCACTTT. It yields the protein CASSLVGAPNSPLHF.

The gene calls are TRBV30 and TRBJ1-6, with unresolved D. Germline lookup yields CDR1 GTSNPN and CDR2 SVGIG (reference sequence). The CDR3 totals 15 residues. Written as DNA, the CDR3 is TGTGCTTGTATCAAGGCAAGCTCCTATAATTCACCCCTCCACTTT. Its translation: CACIKASSYNSPLHF.

The rearrangement uses TRBV4-1 and TRBJ2-2; D may be TRBD2 (6 bases). The germline CDR1 and CDR2 sequences are MGHRA and YSYEKL. V shed 2 bases and J shed 3 bases, with 19 bases lying between them. CDR3 length: 18 amino acids. DNA of the CDR3: TGCGCCAGCAGCCAACCCCTCGTAAAGGGACTCGACACCGGGGAGCTGTTTTTT. Protein product: CASSQPLVKGLDTGELFF.

This rearrangement joins TRBV9 to TRBJ2-5; the D is unclear. Trimming left V 2 bases short and J 0 bases short, with 11 bases between. The CDR3 has 15 amino acids. Per germline, CDR1 SGDLS and CDR2 YYNGEE. CDR3 amino acids: CASSVSTRYQETQYF. The CDR3 DNA follows: TGTGCCAGCAGCGTTTCGACCCGGTACCAAGAGACCCAGTACTTC.

This rearrangement joins TRBV19 to TRBJ2-7, with D tentatively TRBD1 (5 bases). The CDR3 consists of 14 residues. Germline V gene data show CDR1 as LNHDA and CDR2 as SQIVND (reference sequence). With 3 bases removed from V and 2 bases from J, the gap between germline ends came to 11 bases. The DNA of the CDR3 is TGTGCCAGTAGTATGGGGCTGGCAGCCTACGAGCAGTACTTC. The encoded protein is CASSMGLAAYEQYF.